The 5 T cell receptor beta chains in this list originate from one sample, sequenced in a study of blood T cell repertoires in COVID-19. Assay used: immunoSEQ multiplex PCR; TCRdb lists only in-frame clones, some missing. This sample has 450,000 or so clones, with roughly 89% found just once. Specimen: peripheral blood. The receptors originated from a man between 18 and 35 years old with COVID-19, enrolled during active disease.

J is TRBJ1-2 and V is TRBV11-2, with D tentatively TRBD1 (5 bases). CDR3 length: 14 residues. Looked up from germline, CDR1 is SGHAT and CDR2 is FQNNGV. V was shortened by 4 bases and J by 5 bases, with 14 bases between the two germline ends. CDR3 coding DNA: TGTGCCAGCAGCTACCGACAGAGTCCTTATGGCTACACCTTC. Translation gives CASSYRQSPYGYTF.

The chain employs TRBV11-3 and TRBJ2-2; tentatively, D is TRBD1 (6 bases). This CDR3 is 16 amino acids long. V was trimmed by 1 base and J by 6 bases, leaving 15 bases between them. Germline assignment: CDR1 SGHNT and CDR2 YENEEA. CDR3 region: CASSLGNDRPSGELFF. The DNA of the CDR3 is TGTGCCAGCAGCTTAGGTAATGACAGGCCCTCCGGGGAGCTGTTTTTT. Full variable domain (outside the CDR3, taken from reference TRBV11-3 and TRBJ2-2): EAGVVQSPRYKIIEKKQPVAFWCNPISGHNTLYWYLQNLGQGPELLIRYENEEAVDDSQLPKDRFSAERLKGVDSTLKIQPAELGDSAVYLCASSLGNDRPSGELFFGEGSRLTVL.

This clone was counted a single time. The chain joins TRBV5-4 to TRBJ1-1; D gene ambiguous. The germline gives CDR1 SGHNT, CDR2 YYREEE (reference sequence). CDR3 length equals 13 residues. The V end was cut by 1 base, the J end by 5 bases, with 9 bases between. CDR3 loop: CASSLSAGTEAFF. In DNA, the CDR3 is TGTGCCAGCAGCTTGTCGGCGGGGACTGAAGCTTTCTTT.

This clone has only a few counts. The genes are TRBV7-6 and TRBJ2-3, with 11 bases fitting TRBD2. This CDR3 is built from 17 residues. Per germline, CDR1 SGHVS and CDR2 FNYEAQ. V was pared by 3 bases and J by 2 bases, with 7 bases of the junction left unmatched. CDR3 nucleotide sequence: TGTGCCAGCAGCTTCTCTCTTAGCGGGAGGGCCACAGATACGCAGTATTTT. It is translated as CASSFSLSGRATDTQYF. The whole variable domain, remainder taken from reference TRBV7-6 and TRBJ2-3, is GAGVSQSPRYKVTKRGQDVALRCDPISGHVSLYWYRQALGQGPEFLTYFNYEAQQDKSGLPNDRFSAERPEGSISTLTIQRTEQRDSAMYRCASSFSLSGRATDTQYFGPGTRLTVL.

The chain couples TRBV2 to TRBJ2-5; D may be TRBD2 (5 bases). Between the trimmed V and J ends, which lost 4 bases and 7 bases, there was a span of 22 bases. The CDR3 is 16 residues long. Germline lookup yields CDR1 SNHLY and CDR2 FYNNEI. CDR3 sequence: CASSVGPSDFLGTQYF. DNA for the CDR3: TGTGCCAGCAGTGTTGGGCCATCGGACTTTCTAGGGACCCAGTACTTC.